Ten or more counts support the clone carrying this T cell receptor (beta chain). Arm-PCR of CDR3 regions and iRepertoire HTBI primers were the basis on which TCR beta libraries were built. In TCRdb, the multiplex PCR reads were re-called with MiXCR into one record per CDR3 protein. The table lists about 520,000 distinct CDR3 sequences, 12% of them singletons. The CDR3 contains 14 residues. The V gene end was trimmed by 3 bases and the J gene end by 1 base; junction bases not matched to a gene: 2. Germline V gene sequence: CDR1 SEHNR, CDR2 FQNEAQ (reference sequence). Time point indicated: newly diagnosed GD, antithyroid drugs for less than 3 months. From RNA extracted from PBMCs, the TCR library was made. This entry is derived from a study of regulatory T cells in long-lasting Graves disease. The data were also submitted as part of a second study, on T cells in Graves' hyperthyroidism and ophthalmopathy.

This chain connects TRBV7-9 to TRBJ1-1; TRBD1 agrees at 7 bases. The sample in question was peripheral blood mononuclear cells (PBMCs), obtained at new diagnosis, from a patient treated with antithyroid drugs. The receptor comes from a woman aged 25 to 39 with Graves disease. This CDR3 reads CASSFPGGNTEAFF. CDR3 sequence (DNA): TGTGCCAGCAGCTTTCCAGGGGGGAACACTGAAGCTTTCTTT. The whole variable domain, remainder taken from reference TRBV7-9 and TRBJ1-1, is DTGVSQNPRHKITKRGQNVTFRCDPISEHNRLYWYRQTLGQGPEFLTYFQNEAQLEKSRLLSDRFSAERPKGSFSTLEIQRTEQGDSAMYLCASSFPGGNTEAFFGQGTRLTVV.